The sequence of this T cell receptor (beta chain) was determined in a study of blood T cell repertoires in COVID-19 (dated by TCRdb to 2018 to 2020). Looking at the study overall: Samples from collaborators originated in the United States, Italy and Spain and spanned both the acute and convalescent phases of COVID-19. The material from the prospective study consisted of cDNA or gDNA derived from T cells, B-cell-depleted T cells, or PBMCs. Deeply sampled blood TCRbeta repertoires from subjects exposed to, actively infected with, or recovered from COVID-19 were included in the dataset. The repertoires were released in a freely available public database meant as a resource for research on the immune response to SARS-CoV-2. Samples came from the ongoing ImmuneRACE study (first 160 participants) plus 1,254 subjects from 6 global collaborators. Nearly every sample came with metadata listing a de-identified subject ID, COVID-19 status, age in years and sex. Where HLA class I and class II types were available, the types were taken from metadata supplied by the sample provider, not from assay-based typing. General conclusions and limits of the study: The amount of clinical and demographic metadata varied by source and participant and was provided uncurated.

The collaborating institutions used their own protocols to collect whole blood in K2EDTA tubes. For TCRbeta analysis, collaborators shipped samples in one of three forms: frozen whole blood, isolated PBMCs, or DNA extracted from either of those sample types. The immunoSEQ Assay, a bias-controlled multiplex PCR, was used to amplify TCRbeta CDR3 regions from genomic DNA. Per the authors' processing: Within the assay, amplification of reference gene primers was used to estimate how many nucleated cells each sample contained. To quantify the absolute abundance of each unique TCRbeta CDR3 rearrangement, sequence reads were collapsed and filtered. For each sample, productive Simpson clonality was calculated by taking the square root of Simpson's diversity index across productive rearrangements. TCRdb retrieved this table from immuneACCESS and kept in-frame rearrangements only. Not all clones are present; in checked studies, unresolved V genes account for under half, and no reason is known for the remainder. V and J calls plus clone size are reproduced from that table; the DNA served to infer D and trimming. The sample contains about 200,000 clones, about 85% of them found a single time. The ten largest clones capture approximately 5% of the sample.

Of note for this clone: Its cognate antigen has yet to be identified. No per-base quality is available; no much larger clone lies one base away.

V drops 0 bases and J drops 8 bases, leaving 11 bases in between. Looking up the germline V gene yields CDR1 SGHDN and CDR2 FVKESK. Inclusive of the bounding cysteine and phenylalanine, the CDR3 is 14 residues long. Only the CDR3 portion is preserved as DNA: 42 bases, with reading frame beginning at the first base. The source is a woman of 80 years or more with acute or convalescent COVID-19. The rearrangement joined TRBV14 to TRBJ1-3; confidence is insufficient to name the D gene. Sequenced: peripheral blood. The DNA reads TGTGCCAGCAGCCAAGATCTAGGTTTCGACACCATATATTTT. Its translation reads: CASSQDLGFDTIYF.